This T cell receptor beta chain comes out of a study of cytomegalovirus exposure and HLA in healthy donors. Findings and caveats of the study: CMV serostatus was the sole immune exposure information available. Reportedly, a later analysis found an Asian-associated ancestry cluster had fewer N-insertions than the roughly 670-donor mean.

PCR amplification relied on 60 Vbeta primers (plus 13 Jbeta primers). Only in-frame clones appear in the TCRdb table, and some are missing; sequencing was by immunoSEQ multiplex PCR. The sample yields 130,000 or so clones, 60% to 85% seen once. Participants comprised healthy donors of bone marrow. This clone occurred a few times. The antigen is unknown. The CDR3 is made up of 16 amino acids. From germline, CDR1 is SGHRS and CDR2 YFSETQ. J lost 5 bases, V lost 2 bases, and 9 bases had no gene match. Material for sequencing was PBMCs. The chain recombines TRBV5-1 with TRBJ1-4; 7 nucleotides agree with TRBD1. The sequence derives from a woman aged 18-29 years in good health and CMV-seronegative. CDR3 DNA: TGCGCCAGCAGCTTTGAGGTCCAGGGGGAGAATGAAAAACTGTTTTTT. This translates into CASSFEVQGENEKLFF. The whole variable domain, remainder taken from reference TRBV5-1 and TRBJ1-4, is KAGVTQTPRYLIKTRGQQVTLSCSPISGHRSVSWYQQTPGQGLQFLFEYFSETQRNKGNFPGRFSGRQFSNSRSEMNVSTLELGDSALYLCASSFEVQGENEKLFFGSGTQLSVL.